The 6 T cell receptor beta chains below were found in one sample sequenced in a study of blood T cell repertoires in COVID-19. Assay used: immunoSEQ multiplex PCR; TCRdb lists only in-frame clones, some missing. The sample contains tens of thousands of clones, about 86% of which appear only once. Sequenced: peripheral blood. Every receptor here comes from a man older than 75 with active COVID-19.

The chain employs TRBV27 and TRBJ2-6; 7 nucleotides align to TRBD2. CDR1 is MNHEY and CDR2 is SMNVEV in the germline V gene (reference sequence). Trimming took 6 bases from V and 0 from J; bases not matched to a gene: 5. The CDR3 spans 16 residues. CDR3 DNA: TGTGCCAGCAGCCGGGACTACATCTCTGGGGCCAACGTCCTGACTTTC. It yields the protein CASSRDYISGANVLTF.

CDR3 sequence: CASSYPQDSGYTF. CDR3 DNA: TGTGCCAGCAGTTACCCCCAGGACAGCGGCTACACCTTC. This rearrangement joins TRBV6-2 or TRBV6-3 to TRBJ1-2, with a weak D call TRBD1 (6 bases). Germline CDR1 and CDR2: MNHEY and SVGEGT. Trimming removed 2 bases from V and 8 bases from J, with 12 bases in between. The length of the CDR3 is 13 residues.

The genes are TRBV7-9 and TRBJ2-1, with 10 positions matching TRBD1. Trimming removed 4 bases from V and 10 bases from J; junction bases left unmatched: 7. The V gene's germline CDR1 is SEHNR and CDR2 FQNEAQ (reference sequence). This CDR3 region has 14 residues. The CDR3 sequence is CASSSGTGEQEQFF. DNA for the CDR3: TGTGCCAGCAGCTCCGGGACAGGGGAACAAGAGCAGTTCTTC.

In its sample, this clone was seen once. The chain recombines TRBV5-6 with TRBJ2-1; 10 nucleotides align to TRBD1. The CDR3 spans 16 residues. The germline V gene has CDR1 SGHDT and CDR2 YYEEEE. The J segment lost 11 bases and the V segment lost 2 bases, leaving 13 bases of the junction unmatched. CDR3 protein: CASSLRGQGVGMQQFF. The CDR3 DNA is TGTGCCAGCAGCTTAAGAGGACAGGGGGTTGGAATGCAGCAGTTCTTC.

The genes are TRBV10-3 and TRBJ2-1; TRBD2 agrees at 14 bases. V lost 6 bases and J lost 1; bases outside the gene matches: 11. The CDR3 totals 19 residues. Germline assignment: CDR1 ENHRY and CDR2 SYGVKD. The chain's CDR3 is CAIRPGLAGDRGSYNEQFF. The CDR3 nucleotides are TGTGCCATCAGGCCGGGACTAGCGGGAGATCGGGGTTCCTACAATGAGCAGTTCTTC.

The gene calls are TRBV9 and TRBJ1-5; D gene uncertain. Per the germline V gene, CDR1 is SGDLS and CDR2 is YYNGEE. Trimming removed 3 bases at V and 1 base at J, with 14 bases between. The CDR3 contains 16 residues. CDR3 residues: CASSAGGGESNQPQHF. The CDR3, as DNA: TGTGCCAGCAGCGCCGGCGGAGGAGAGAGCAATCAGCCCCAGCATTTT.